One and the same sample provided the 20 T cell receptor beta chains below, sequenced in a study of cytomegalovirus exposure and HLA in healthy donors. This PCR relied on a set of 60 Vbeta primers and 13 Jbeta primers. Repertoires were generated with immunoSEQ multiplex PCR, while TCRdb's copy carries only in-frame clones and drops some. The sample includes approximately 170,000 clones, 85% seen only once; the top ten take 1%. Sequenced input: PBMCs. The receptors shown here come from a boy aged 2 to 10 in good health and CMV-seronegative.

The V and J genes are TRBV19 and TRBJ2-5; tentative D call: TRBD1 (5 bases). CDR3 length equals 13 residues. V was shortened by 3 bases and J by 4 bases, with 9 bases between the two germline ends. Germline CDR1 LNHDA, CDR2 SQIVND (reference sequence). CDR3 amino acids: CASSMYGAETQYF. The CDR3 DNA is TGTGCCAGTAGTATGTATGGGGCAGAGACCCAGTACTTC.

The chain is built from TRBV28 and TRBJ1-3; no clear D. This CDR3 contains 16 residues. Germline V gene lookup returns CDR1 MDHEN and CDR2 SYDVKM. Trimming pared 3 bases from V and 0 bases from J, leaving 12 bases between. DNA of the CDR3: TGTGCCAGCAGTTTCCTGACAAGTCGCTCTGGAAACACCATATATTTT. Translated: CASSFLTSRSGNTIYF.

V is TRBV28 and J is TRBJ2-7; the match to TRBD2 covers 7 bases. Germline V lookup: CDR1 MDHEN, CDR2 SYDVKM. The ends lost 5 bases at V and 6 bases at J; junction bases unmatched: 19. The CDR3 covers 17 residues. The CDR3 DNA reads as TGTGCCAGCAGTCAATACATTCTAGCGGCGAAATGGTGCGAGCAGTACTTC. Its protein product is CASSQYILAAKWCEQYF.

The genes are TRBV5-1 and TRBJ2-2; the match to TRBD1 covers 8 bases. The length of the CDR3 is 16 residues. From germline, CDR1 is SGHRS and CDR2 YFSETQ. Unmatched junction bases numbered 11, after V lost 4 bases and J lost 6 bases. CDR3 loop: CASSTRGQEQPGELFF. In DNA form, the CDR3 reads TGCGCCAGCAGCACGAGGGGACAGGAACAGCCCGGGGAGCTGTTTTTT.

The genes are TRBV29-1 and TRBJ2-3, with TRBD2 matching over 7 bases. Germline loops: CDR1 SQVTM, CDR2 ANQGSEA. V lost 4 bases, J lost 2 bases, and 3 bases stayed unmatched. This CDR3 is built from 13 residues. In DNA, the CDR3 is TGCAGCGTTGGGACTAGATACACAGATACGCAGTATTTT. Its protein is CSVGTRYTDTQYF.

This chain links TRBV30 with TRBJ2-7, with D unclear. Germline V CDR1 and CDR2: GTSNPN, SVGIG (reference sequence). The CDR3 spans 14 residues. V was cut by 3 bases and J by 0 bases, with 12 bases left in between. The CDR3 loop reads CAWREASSSYEQYF. The DNA of the CDR3 is TGTGCCTGGAGAGAAGCGTCGAGCTCCTACGAGCAGTACTTC.

The J gene is TRBJ2-1, the V gene TRBV4-1, with 7 bases lining up with TRBD2. The CDR3 loop spans 14 amino acids. Germline CDR1 is MGHRA and CDR2 is YSYEKL. V trimming: 1 base; J trimming: 7 bases; junction bases outside the gene matches: 4. The CDR3 nucleotides are TGCGCCAGCAGCCAAGTTACTAGCGTTAATGAGCAGTTCTTC. Amino acid sequence: CASSQVTSVNEQFF.

The chain has TRBV7-8 and TRBJ2-7; 7 positions agree with TRBD1. CDR1 and CDR2 (germline): SGHVS, FQNEAQ. V lost 4 bases to trimming and J lost 6 bases; unmatched junction nucleotides: 6. The CDR3 has 13 amino acids. CDR3 amino acids: CASSSDRRFEQYF. CDR3 bases: TGTGCCAGCAGCTCGGACAGGAGGTTCGAGCAGTACTTC. Full variable domain (remainder filled in from reference TRBV7-8 and TRBJ2-7): GAGVSQSPRYKVAKRGQDVALRCDPISGHVSLFWYQQALGQGPEFLTYFQNEAQLDKSGLPSDRFFAERPEGSVSTLKIQRTQQEDSAVYLCASSSDRRFEQYFGPGTRLTVT.

This clone showed up just a few times. This rearrangement joins TRBV2 to TRBJ2-5; possible D gene TRBD2, 6 bases. The CDR3 loop spans 17 amino acids. The germline gives CDR1 SNHLY, CDR2 FYNNEI. The V gene lost 6 bases and the J gene lost 5 bases, with 25 bases spanning the gap. The CDR3 is CASSPRTGEAMWETQYF. The CDR3 nucleotides are TGTGCCAGCAGCCCCAGAACGGGGGAGGCCATGTGGGAGACCCAGTACTTC.

The chain joins TRBV28 to TRBJ2-2, with D possibly being TRBD2 (6 bases). The CDR3 consists of 12 residues. Germline V gene lookup returns CDR1 MDHEN and CDR2 SYDVKM. Trimming left V 8 bases short and J 5 bases short, with 9 bases between. The CDR3 DNA sequence: TGTGCCAGCGAACGGGGGACCGGGGAGCTGTTTTTT. Translation gives CASERGTGELFF.

The chain joins TRBV5-6 to TRBJ1-6; 11 positions agree with TRBD1. The CDR3 spans 19 residues. CDR1 SGHDT and CDR2 YYEEEE come from the germline V gene. With V trimmed by 4 bases and J by 5 bases, 14 bases remained unmatched. The CDR3 DNA follows: TGTGCCAGCAGCCCCGGGCCCGGGACAGGGGGGTTCGATAATTCACCCCTCCACTTT. Translated: CASSPGPGTGGFDNSPLHF.

This rearrangement joins TRBV6-6 to TRBJ1-6; a weak D match, TRBD1 (5 bases). Germline V lookup: CDR1 MNHNY, CDR2 SVGAGI (reference sequence). The V end lost 6 bases, the J end lost 8 bases, and 17 bases lay between the germline ends. The length of the CDR3 is 15 residues. CDR3 DNA sequence: TGTGCCAGCAGCTGGGCCGTGGGGCTGGATTCACCCCTCCACTTT. Amino acids: CASSWAVGLDSPLHF.

This chain links TRBV11-2 with TRBJ2-7; 7 bases agree with TRBD1. With V trimmed by 4 bases and J by 2 bases, 5 bases remained unmatched. Germline values: CDR1 SGHAT, CDR2 FQNNGV. The CDR3 length is 14 residues. The CDR3 sequence is CASSSRQGPYEQYF. The CDR3 DNA sequence: TGTGCCAGCAGCTCACGACAGGGACCCTACGAGCAGTACTTC.

J is TRBJ2-7 and V is TRBV7-9, with TRBD2 matching over 9 bases. This CDR3 has 15 amino acids. Germline V gene sequence: CDR1 SEHNR, CDR2 FQNEAQ (reference sequence). V lost 5 bases and J lost 1; bases outside the gene matches: 6. The CDR3 sequence: CASSPRGLASYEQYF. CDR3 sequence (DNA): TGTGCCAGCAGCCCGAGAGGACTAGCGTCCTACGAGCAGTACTTC.

The gene calls are TRBV18 and TRBJ1-6; D gene uncertain. The germline gives CDR1 KGHSH, CDR2 LQKENI. The CDR3 covers 15 residues. The V end lost 3 bases, the J end lost 8 bases, and 14 bases lay between the germline ends. The CDR3: CASSPLSGDDSPLHF. The CDR3 coding sequence is TGTGCCAGCTCACCCCTGAGCGGGGATGATTCACCCCTCCACTTT.

Only one count was recorded for this clone. The chain uses TRBV6-6 and TRBJ2-3, with TRBD2 as a possible D gene (6 bases). The germline V gene has CDR1 MNHNY and CDR2 SVGAGI (reference sequence). V gave up 2 bases and J gave up 6 bases, with 15 bases separating them. The CDR3 runs to 15 residues. Written as DNA, the CDR3 is TGTGCCAGCAGTTACAACCGGGCGGGAAGGGATACGCAGTATTTT. Its protein is CASSYNRAGRDTQYF.

V and J are TRBV21-1 and TRBJ1-1; TRBD1, the table's D call, lacks a check against the DNA. TRBV21-1 is a known pseudogene. CDR3 length: 14 residues. CDR3: CASSKEGLTDEAFF. CDR3 bases: TGTGCCAGCAGCAAAGAGGGTCTGACAGATGAAGCTTTCTTT.

The V and J genes are TRBV4-1 and TRBJ2-1; D is unresolved. The CDR3 is made up of 11 amino acids. With 1 base removed from V and 15 bases from J, the gap between germline ends came to 10 bases. In germline, CDR1 is MGHRA, CDR2 YSYEKL. In nucleotides, the CDR3 is TGCGCCAGCAGCCAAGGTAAACAGCCGTTCTTC. Translated: CASSQGKQPFF.

This chain joins TRBV6-5 and TRBJ2-1; 7 positions agree with TRBD2. Trimming took 6 bases from V and 8 from J; bases not matched to a gene: 7. CDR1 is MNHEY, CDR2 SVGAGI, per germline. The CDR3 consists of 13 residues. This chain's CDR3 is CASRPGTTDEQFF. CDR3 sequence (DNA): TGTGCCAGCAGACCCGGGACTACGGATGAGCAGTTCTTC.

J is TRBJ2-5 and V is TRBV30, with D tentatively TRBD2 (5 bases). The germline V gene has CDR1 GTSNPN and CDR2 SVGIG (reference sequence). Trimming left V 3 bases short and J 0 bases short, with 5 bases between. This CDR3 region has 12 residues. This chain's CDR3 is CAWSGDQETQYF. CDR3 coding DNA: TGTGCCTGGAGCGGGGACCAAGAGACCCAGTACTTC.